These T cell receptor beta chains were read from a single sample in a study of T cell responses to AZD1222 COVID-19 vaccine. TCRdb's copy holds only in-frame clones and misses some; the assay was immunoSEQ multiplex PCR. The data show some 80,000 clones, 90% to 95% seen once. Sequenced here: peripheral blood, sampled on day 0 of AZD1222 vaccination. The origin of the receptors is an adult in good health. Both conserved end residues are part of each CDR3. The D gene is left open where the match is weak. Expanded clones are given a class, and other clones once, few, many or no size at all.

j_gene | abundance | d_gene | v_gene | CDR3aa | CDR3nt
TRBJ1-3 | . | . | TRBV30 | CAWTSGQSGNTIYF | TGTGCCTGGACGTCGGGACAAAGTGGAAACACCATATATTTT
TRBJ1-1 | . | TRBD1 | TRBV6-5 | CASSRQGFGNTEAFF | TGTGCCAGCAGTCGACAGGGGTTTGGAAACACTGAAGCTTTCTTT
TRBJ1-5 | . | TRBD1 | TRBV28 | CASNPQGGNQPQHF | TGTGCCAGCAACCCACAGGGGGGCAATCAGCCCCAGCATTTT
TRBJ2-1 | . | . | TRBV28 | CASSSMVGALYNEQFF | TGTGCCAGCAGCTCTATGGTGGGGGCCCTCTACAATGAGCAGTTCTTC
TRBJ2-3 | once | . | TRBV6-4 | CASSDSDTDTQYF | TGTGCCAGCAGTGACTCGGACACAGATACGCAGTATTTT
TRBJ2-7 | once | . | TRBV9 | CASSVEVGPYEQYF | TGTGCCAGCAGCGTAGAAGTAGGACCCTACGAGCAGTACTTC
TRBJ1-6 | . | . | TRBV11-2 | CASSVVGTNSPLHF | TGTGCCAGCAGCGTAGTGGGAACAAATTCACCCCTCCACTTT
TRBJ2-3 | . | TRBD2 | TRBV9 | CASSIGGLAGYTDTQYF | TGTGCCAGCAGCATCGGTGGACTAGCGGGGTACACAGATACGCAGTATTTT
TRBJ2-7 | . | TRBD1 | TRBV11-2 | CASSLDSQGAFSYEQYF | TGTGCCAGCAGCTTAGATTCTCAGGGGGCGTTTTCTTACGAGCAGTACTTC
TRBJ2-7 | . | TRBD1 | TRBV4-3 | CASSQAPPGQGYEQYF | TGCGCCAGCAGCCAGGCTCCTCCGGGACAGGGGTACGAGCAGTACTTC
TRBJ2-7 | . | . | TRBV7-2 | CASRRDSSEQYF | TGTGCCAGCAGGCGGGACTCCAGTGAGCAGTACTTC
TRBJ2-5 | once | TRBD2 | TRBV4-1 | CASSHERLAGQVTQYF | TGCGCCAGCAGCCATGAACGGCTAGCGGGGCAAGTTACCCAGTACTTC
TRBJ1-3 | few | TRBD1 | TRBV30 | CAWSKDRVGGNTIYF | TGTGCCTGGAGCAAGGACAGGGTTGGTGGAAACACCATATATTTT
TRBJ2-5 | . | TRBD2 | TRBV5-1 | CASSVAGTSGGGAQYF | TGCGCCAGCAGCGTAGCCGGGACTAGCGGTGGGGGGGCCCAGTACTTC
TRBJ2-7 | . | . | TRBV28 | CASSYLMGSGYEQYF | TGTGCCAGCAGTTATCTTATGGGGAGCGGGTACGAGCAGTACTTC
TRBJ2-2 | . | . | TRBV24-1 | CATSGRASGELFF | TGTGCCACCAGTGGAAGAGCGTCCGGGGAGCTGTTTTTT
TRBJ2-5 | . | TRBD1 | TRBV9 | CASSSTTEGAFGTQYF | TGTGCCAGCAGCTCCACCACAGAGGGGGCCTTTGGGACCCAGTACTTC
TRBJ2-3 | few | TRBD2 | TRBV5-1 | CASSLGGTSIADTQYF | TGCGCCAGCAGCTTGGGAGGGACTAGCATAGCAGATACGCAGTATTTT
TRBJ1-6 | . | . | TRBV4-1 | CASSVSSYNSPLHF | TGCGCCAGCAGCGTGAGCTCCTATAATTCACCCCTCCACTTT
TRBJ2-7 | . | TRBD1 | TRBV28 | CASHWGQASYEQYF | TGTGCCAGCCATTGGGGACAGGCATCCTACGAGCAGTACTTC
TRBJ1-3 | . | . | TRBV7-2 | CASSLEHSRDTIYF | TGTGCCAGCAGCTTAGAGCACAGCAGGGACACCATATATTTT
TRBJ1-4 | . | . | TRBV7-9 | CASSLGFNEKLFF | TGTGCCAGCAGCCTCGGGTTTAATGAAAAACTGTTTTTT
TRBJ1-6 | once | . | TRBV6-2/TRBV6-3 | CASSSGDAYNSPLHF | TGTGCCAGCAGTTCAGGGGACGCCTATAATTCACCCCTCCACTTT
TRBJ1-1 | . | . | TRBV5-8 | CASSFSPGLRNTEAFF | TGTGCCAGCAGCTTCTCCCCGGGACTCCGGAACACTGAAGCTTTCTTT
TRBJ2-7 | . | . | TRBV7-9 | CASSLVSVEGREQYF | TGTGCCAGCAGCTTAGTTTCAGTCGAAGGGCGCGAGCAGTACTTC
TRBJ2-7 | . | . | TRBV28 | CASASGRASPGYF | TGTGCCAGCGCCTCGGGTAGGGCTAGCCCCGGGTACTTC
TRBJ1-2 | . | TRBD1 | TRBV28 | CASSFRGTGGGYTF | TGTGCCAGCAGTTTCCGTGGGACAGGGGGTGGCTACACCTTC
TRBJ1-1 | . | TRBD1 | TRBV6-5 | CASSRTGSTEAFF | TGTGCCAGCAGCAGGACAGGAAGCACTGAAGCTTTCTTT
TRBJ2-1 | . | . | TRBV5-4 | CASSLEFRGNEQFF | TGTGCCAGCAGCTTGGAGTTCAGAGGGAATGAGCAGTTCTTC